The TCR beta chain described here comes from a study of early T cells in non-severe SARS-CoV-2 infection. For the study at large: Sequencing of bulk RNA from unsorted whole blood was done, without chain pairing.

The V end was cut by 3 bases, the J end by 6 bases, with 14 bases between. Per germline, CDR1 SGHNT and CDR2 YYREEE (reference sequence). The CDR3 spans 14 residues. Study conclusions and caveats: Database matching using VDJdb favored anti-spike CD8 responses, with private and CD4 specificities left missing.

Ten or more counts support this clonotype. The antigen is not known. Unique molecular identifiers were added to individual cDNA molecules. TCRdb independently ran MiXCR on the 5' RACE reads; one entry per CDR3 protein. The table has 60,000 or so distinct CDR3 sequences, under 15% seen once. The specimen comprised whole blood, sampled at baseline. The sequence derives from an adult who was a healthcare worker with PCR-confirmed SARS-CoV-2 infection or an uninfected control (not recorded which). This chain connects TRBV5-4 to TRBJ2-3, with D possibly TRBD2 on 6 matching bases. The CDR3 sequence: CASSSRAGPDTQYF. The CDR3 nucleotides are TGTGCCAGCAGCTCCAGGGCGGGGCCGGATACGCAGTATTTT.